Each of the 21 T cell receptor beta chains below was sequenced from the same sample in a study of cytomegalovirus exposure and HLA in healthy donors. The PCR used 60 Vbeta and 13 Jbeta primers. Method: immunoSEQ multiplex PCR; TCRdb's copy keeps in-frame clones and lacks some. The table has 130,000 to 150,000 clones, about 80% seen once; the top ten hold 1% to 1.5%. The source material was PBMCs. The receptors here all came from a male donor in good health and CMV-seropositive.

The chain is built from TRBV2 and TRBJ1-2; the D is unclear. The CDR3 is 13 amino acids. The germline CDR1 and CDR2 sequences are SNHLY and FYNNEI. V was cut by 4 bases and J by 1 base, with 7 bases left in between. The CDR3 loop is CASSAQVNYGYTF. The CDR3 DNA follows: TGTGCCAGCAGTGCCCAGGTTAACTATGGCTACACCTTC.

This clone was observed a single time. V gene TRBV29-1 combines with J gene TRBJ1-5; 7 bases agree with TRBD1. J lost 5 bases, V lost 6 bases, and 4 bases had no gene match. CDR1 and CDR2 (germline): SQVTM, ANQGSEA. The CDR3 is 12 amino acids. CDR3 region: CSVRDRDQPQHF. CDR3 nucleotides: TGCAGCGTCCGGGACAGAGATCAGCCCCAGCATTTT.

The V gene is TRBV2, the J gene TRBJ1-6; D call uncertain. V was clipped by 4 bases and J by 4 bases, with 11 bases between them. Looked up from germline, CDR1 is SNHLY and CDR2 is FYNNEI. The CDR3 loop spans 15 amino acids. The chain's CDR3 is CASSVQTGYNSPLHF. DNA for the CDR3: TGTGCCAGCAGTGTCCAGACGGGGTATAATTCACCCCTCCACTTT.

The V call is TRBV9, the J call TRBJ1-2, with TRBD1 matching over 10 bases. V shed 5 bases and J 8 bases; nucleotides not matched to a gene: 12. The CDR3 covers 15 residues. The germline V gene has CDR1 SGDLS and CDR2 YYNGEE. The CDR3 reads CASRLGQGTSGGYTF. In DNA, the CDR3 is TGTGCCAGCAGGTTGGGACAGGGGACATCAGGGGGCTACACCTTC.

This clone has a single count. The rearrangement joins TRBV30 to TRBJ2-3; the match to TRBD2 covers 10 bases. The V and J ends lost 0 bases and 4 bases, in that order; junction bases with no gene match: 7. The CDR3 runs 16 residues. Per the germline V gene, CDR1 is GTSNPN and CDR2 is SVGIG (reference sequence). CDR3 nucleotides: TGTGCCTGGAGTGTAGGGCTAGCGGGAGTGGCAGATACGCAGTATTTT. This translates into CAWSVGLAGVADTQYF.

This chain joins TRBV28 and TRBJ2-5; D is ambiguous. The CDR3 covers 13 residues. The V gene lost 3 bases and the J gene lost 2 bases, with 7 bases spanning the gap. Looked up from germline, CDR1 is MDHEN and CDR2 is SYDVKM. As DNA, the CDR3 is TGTGCCAGCAGTTTTGTGGCTCAAGAGACCCAGTACTTC. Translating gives CASSFVAQETQYF.

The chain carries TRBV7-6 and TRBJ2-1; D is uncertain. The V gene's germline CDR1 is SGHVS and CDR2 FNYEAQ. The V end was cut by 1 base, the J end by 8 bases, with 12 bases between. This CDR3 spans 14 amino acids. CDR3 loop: CASSLELVWYEQFF. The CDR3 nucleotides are TGTGCCAGCAGCTTAGAGCTAGTTTGGTATGAGCAGTTCTTC.

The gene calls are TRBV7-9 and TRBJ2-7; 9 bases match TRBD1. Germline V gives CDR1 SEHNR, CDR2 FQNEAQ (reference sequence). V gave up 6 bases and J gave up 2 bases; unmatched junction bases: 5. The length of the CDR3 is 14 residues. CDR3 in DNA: TGTGCCAGCAGTGGGACAGGGACGCCCTACGAGCAGTACTTC. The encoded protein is CASSGTGTPYEQYF.

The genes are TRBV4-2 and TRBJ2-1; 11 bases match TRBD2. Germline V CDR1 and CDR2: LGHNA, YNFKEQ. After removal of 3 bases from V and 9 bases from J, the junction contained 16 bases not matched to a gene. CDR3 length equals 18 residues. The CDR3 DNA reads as TGTGCCAGCAGCCAGGGCGTTGGGCTAGCGGGGGGCCGGGGTGAGCAGTTCTTC. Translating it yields CASSQGVGLAGGRGEQFF.

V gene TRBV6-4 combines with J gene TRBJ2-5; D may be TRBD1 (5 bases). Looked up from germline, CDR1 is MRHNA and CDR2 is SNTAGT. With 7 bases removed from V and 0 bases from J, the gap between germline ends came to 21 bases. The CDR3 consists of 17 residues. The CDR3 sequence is CASTVARVTLYQETQYF. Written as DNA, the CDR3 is TGTGCCAGCACTGTCGCCAGGGTGACCTTGTACCAAGAGACCCAGTACTTC.

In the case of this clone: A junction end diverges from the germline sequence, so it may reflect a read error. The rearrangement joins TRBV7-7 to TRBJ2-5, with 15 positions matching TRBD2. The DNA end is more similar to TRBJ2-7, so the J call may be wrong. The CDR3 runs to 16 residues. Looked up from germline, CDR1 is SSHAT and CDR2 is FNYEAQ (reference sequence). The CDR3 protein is CASSPGLAGGQYEQYF. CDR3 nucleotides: TGTGCTAGCAGCCCCGGACTAGCGGGAGGGCAGTACGAGCAGTACTTC.

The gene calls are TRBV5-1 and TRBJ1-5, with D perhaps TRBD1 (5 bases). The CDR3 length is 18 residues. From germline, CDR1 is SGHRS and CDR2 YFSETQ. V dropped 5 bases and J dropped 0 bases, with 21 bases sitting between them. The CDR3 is CASRPRRVGGYSNQPQHF. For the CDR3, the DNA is TGCGCCAGCAGGCCCAGGCGGGTTGGGGGGTATAGCAATCAGCCCCAGCATTTT. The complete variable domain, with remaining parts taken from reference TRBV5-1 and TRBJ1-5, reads KAGVTQTPRYLIKTRGQQVTLSCSPISGHRSVSWYQQTPGQGLQFLFEYFSETQRNKGNFPGRFSGRQFSNSRSEMNVSTLELGDSALYLCASRPRRVGGYSNQPQHFGDGTRLSIL.

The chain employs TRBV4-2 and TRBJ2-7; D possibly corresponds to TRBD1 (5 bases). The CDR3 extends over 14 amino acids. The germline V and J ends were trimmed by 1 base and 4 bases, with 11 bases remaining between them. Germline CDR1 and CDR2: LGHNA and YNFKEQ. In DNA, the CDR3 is TGTGCCAGCAGCCAAGGTGTCAGGGCATACGAGCAGTACTTC. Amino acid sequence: CASSQGVRAYEQYF.

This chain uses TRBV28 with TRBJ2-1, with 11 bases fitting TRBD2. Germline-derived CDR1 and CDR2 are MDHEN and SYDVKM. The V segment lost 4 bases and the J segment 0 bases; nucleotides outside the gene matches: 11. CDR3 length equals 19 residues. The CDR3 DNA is TGTGCCAGCAGTTCCTCACTAGCGGGAGCCCCAATCTCCTACAATGAGCAGTTCTTC. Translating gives CASSSSLAGAPISYNEQFF.

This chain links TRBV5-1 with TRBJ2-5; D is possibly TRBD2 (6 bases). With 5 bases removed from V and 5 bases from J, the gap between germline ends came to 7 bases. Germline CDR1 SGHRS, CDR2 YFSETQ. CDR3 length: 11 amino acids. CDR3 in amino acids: CASRRGETQYF. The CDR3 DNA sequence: TGCGCCAGCAGACGGGGGGAGACCCAGTACTTC.

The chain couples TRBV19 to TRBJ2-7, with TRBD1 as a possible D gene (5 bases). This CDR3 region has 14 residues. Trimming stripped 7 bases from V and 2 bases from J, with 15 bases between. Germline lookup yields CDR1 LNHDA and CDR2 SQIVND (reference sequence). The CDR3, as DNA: TGTGCCAGTACTCCCGGGCCAGGGACCTACGAGCAGTACTTC. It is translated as CASTPGPGTYEQYF.

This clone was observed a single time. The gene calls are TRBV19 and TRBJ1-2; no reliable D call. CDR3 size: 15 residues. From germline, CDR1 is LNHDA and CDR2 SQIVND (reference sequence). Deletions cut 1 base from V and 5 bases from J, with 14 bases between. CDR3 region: CASSIVRRHKYGYTF. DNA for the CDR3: TGTGCCAGTAGTATAGTAAGGAGGCACAAGTATGGCTACACCTTC.

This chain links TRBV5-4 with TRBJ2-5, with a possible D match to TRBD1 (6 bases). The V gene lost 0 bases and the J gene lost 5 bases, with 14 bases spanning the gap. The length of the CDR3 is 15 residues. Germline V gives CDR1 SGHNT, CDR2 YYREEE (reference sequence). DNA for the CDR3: TGTGCCAGCAGCTTGGTTACAGGGAAAAGGGAGACCCAGTACTTC. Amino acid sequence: CASSLVTGKRETQYF.

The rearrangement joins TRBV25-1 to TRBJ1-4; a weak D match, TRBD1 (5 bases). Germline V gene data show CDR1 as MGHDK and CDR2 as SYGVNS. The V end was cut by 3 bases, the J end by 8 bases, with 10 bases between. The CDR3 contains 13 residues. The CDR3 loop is CASSDSGGEKLFF. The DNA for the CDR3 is TGTGCCAGCAGTGATTCGGGGGGGGAAAAACTGTTTTTT.

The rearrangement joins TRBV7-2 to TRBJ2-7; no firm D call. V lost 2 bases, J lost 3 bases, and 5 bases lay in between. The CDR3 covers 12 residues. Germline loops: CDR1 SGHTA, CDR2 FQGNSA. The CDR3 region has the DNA TGTGCCAGCAGCTTACACAGCTACGAGCAGTACTTC. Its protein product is CASSLHSYEQYF. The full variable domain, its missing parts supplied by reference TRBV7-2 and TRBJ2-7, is GAGVSQSPSNKVTEKGKDVELRCDPISGHTALYWYRQSLGQGLEFLIYFQGNSAPDKSGLPSDRFSAERTGGSVSTLTIQRTQQEDSAVYLCASSLHSYEQYFGPGTRLTVT.

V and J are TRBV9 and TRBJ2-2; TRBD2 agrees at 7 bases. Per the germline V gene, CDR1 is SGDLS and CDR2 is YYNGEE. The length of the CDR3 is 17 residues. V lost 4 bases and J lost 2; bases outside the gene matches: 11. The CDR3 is CASSTPWGGLNTGELFF. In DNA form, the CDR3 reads TGTGCCAGCAGCACGCCTTGGGGGGGGTTAAACACCGGGGAGCTGTTTTTT.